This note documents a single T cell receptor beta chain sequence. In terms of age and location, participants ranged from roughly 18 to 95 years and lived in fewer than 30 US areas. CDR3 length: 13 amino acids. CDR1 and CDR2 from the germline V gene are GTSNPN and SVGIG (reference sequence). V shed 5 bases and J 5 bases; nucleotides not matched to a gene: 9. Original analysis: Nucleated cell counts were estimated from reference gene primer amplification. TCRdb keeps only in-frame clones here, not all; method: immunoSEQ multiplex PCR. D and trimming were read from the DNA, whereas the V and J calls and clone size are those reported in that table. The table lists approximately 470,000 clones, 87% of them singletons. This sample stems from a study of blood T cell repertoires in COVID-19. The overall study: Whether acute or convalescent, the COVID-19 samples came from the United States, Italy and Spain.

The chain couples TRBV30 to TRBJ2-7, with 7 nucleotides matching TRBD1. This receptor was identified in a woman aged 18-29 years who had recovered from COVID-19. Sequencing was performed on PBMCs or T cells enriched from blood (not recorded which). The CDR3 loop is CAWDTGQQDEQYF. The CDR3 nucleotides are TGTGCCTGGGACACGGGACAGCAGGACGAGCAGTACTTC. Using reference TRBV30 and TRBJ2-7 for the parts outside the CDR3, the full variable domain is SQTIHQWPATLVQPVGSPLSLECTVEGTSNPNLYWYRQAAGRGLQLLFYSVGIGQISSEVPQNLSASRPQDRQFILSSKKLLLSDSGFYLCAWDTGQQDEQYFGPGTRLTVT.